This T cell receptor beta chain emerged from a study of shared clonotypes between healthy human individuals (dated by TCRdb to 2020 to 2022). About the full investigation: Three men and two women, aged 18 to 49 years, made up the cohort. Each donor's leukapheresis produced roughly between roughly 0.85 and 9.5 billion PBMCs. Different laboratories and diverse techniques were used to prepare libraries and sequence TCR repertoires, to increase sequencing depth and limit assay-specific biases. The study deeply sequenced blood TCR repertoires of five healthy adults to estimate repertoire size and the extent of clonotype sharing between individuals. Per donor, three plates each were used for CD4 naive and CD4 memory, two for CD8 naive, and one for CD8 memory.

Regarding this clone: Its cognate antigen has yet to be identified. Base quality data are lacking; no much larger clone is found one base away.

Using the deep immunoSEQ assay, multiplex PCR amplified TCR CDR3 regions from genomic DNA. Extracted genomic DNA from each cell subset was spread evenly across all wells of several immunoSEQ 96-well plates, with each plate serving as a replicate. For sorted subsets, around 200 ng genomic DNA, equal to 30,000 to 35,000 T cell genomes, was loaded into each replicate PCR. Purified libraries were quantified with a Qubit 3.0 fluorometer, sized on a Bioanalyzer 2100, and re-quantified with the KAPA Library Quantification kit. A separate single-read 150-cycle Illumina NextSeq 550 flow cell was used to sequence each immunoSEQ 96-well plate. The study's processing was this. The immunoSEQ output contained only junctional sequences without quality scores, so filtering could not match that applied to full-length reads. To assign V/J genes and CDR3, sequences were annotated using PyIR, a Python wrapper for IgBLAST v1.9, with IMGT germline references. Reads were removed for weak V/J assignments (E-value above 1e-6), missing CDR3, stop codons, out-of-frame junctions, or ambiguous translated residues. V3J clonotypes were defined by identical inferred V gene, J gene, and CDR3 amino acid sequence. Percentage overlap between repertoires was computed as shared unique clonotypes divided by the size of the smaller repertoire. RTK rarefaction, the Chao1 estimator, and Recon v2.1 estimates of unobserved clonotypes were used to assess repertoire richness. Generation probabilities for all TCRbeta clonotypes obtained by the gDNA method from a few donors were computed using OLGA. What TCRdb holds here is the immuneACCESS table cut down to in-frame rearrangements. Part of the clones is not present; checked against another copy, under half of the missing clones reflect an unresolved V gene, and the others are unexplained. V and J calls and clone size follow that table, whereas D and trimming were derived from the DNA. For this sample the table gives under 700,000 clones, of which 85% to 95% were detected only once. Over 0.09% of the sample is in the top ten clones.

Broad study findings and their caveats: Across a handful of donors, about 5.2% of naive CD4, roughly 3.8% of naive CD8, approximately 2.5% of memory CD4, and about 0.44% of memory CD8 clonotypes were shared. The small number of donors limited the genetic and exposure-history diversity represented. Based on pairwise subsampling, the degree of clonotype sharing among donors was expected to be affected by sequencing depth. Naive subsets generally had larger estimated clonotype richness than memory subsets. Only blood was sampled, and tissue TCR repertoires likely differ from those in blood. Clonotypes shared by all four sorted-subset donors showed higher generation probabilities than non-shared clonotypes. Even with the large sequencing depth, rarefaction of the sorted-subset datasets indicated that sequencing was incomplete.

CD8 naive samples were CD45RO-negative cells positively selected for CCR7, giving a CD45RA+CCR7+ population that excluded TemRA cells. The donors were healthy, HIV-negative adults who had no recently reported acute infections or vaccinations. All donors were Caucasian adults living in Nashville, Tennessee, USA. Blood was collected by leukapheresis, and PBMCs were isolated by Ficoll-Histopaque density gradient centrifugation and then cryopreserved in liquid nitrogen vapor phase. Analytical flow cytometry was used to check the purity and quantity of each magnetically sorted T cell population. Genomic DNA was isolated from every sorted fraction and measured by UV absorbance on a Nanodrop 2000c. Including cysteine and phenylalanine, the CDR3 has 14 amino acids. This entry keeps only the CDR3 DNA: 42 bases, framed from base 1. V is pared back by 3 bases and J by 2 bases, with 11 bases lying between the germline termini. Via the germline V gene, CDR1 is SGHTA and CDR2 FQGTGA.

The receptor was isolated from a woman aged 30 to 39 in good health. Here the chain combines TRBV7-3 and TRBJ2-7, with no reliable assignment of the D segment. The sequencing input was naive CD8+ T cells sorted from blood. The cell subset or site label corresponds to: CD45RA+CCR7+. The DNA sequence follows: TGTGCCAGCAGCTTCGCGACGGGCCCCTACGAGCAGTACTTC. It translates to CASSFATGPYEQYF. The full variable domain, with segments outside the CDR3 supplied by the reference TRBV7-3 and TRBJ2-7 proteins, appears as GAGVSQTPSNKVTEKGKYVELRCDPISGHTALYWYRQSLGQGPEFLIYFQGTGAADDSGLPNDRFFAVRPEGSVSTLKIQRTERGDSAVYLCASSFATGPYEQYFGPGTRLTVT.